This is a list of T cell receptor beta chains from one sample in a study of vaccination effects on CD4 cells after COVID-19. The method was immunoSEQ multiplex PCR; TCRdb's version includes in-frame clones alone and lacks a portion of them. Of more than 45,000 clones in the sample, around 80% were seen once. Their recognized antigens are unknown. This specimen was CD4+ T cells from PBMCs cultured without peptide, taken before COVID-19 vaccination. These receptors were collected from a human donor who received a COVID-19 vaccine. Both conserved end residues are part of each CDR3. The D gene is left open where the match is weak. Where a row states a size, it is once, few, many or the class of an expanded clone; other rows omit it.

d_call,j_call,v_call,clone_size,cdr3_nt,cdr3_aa
TRBD1,TRBJ2-3,TRBV6-2/TRBV6-3,.,TGTGCCAGCAGTTACTCGACGATAGGGGACAGGGTCTTCGCAGATACGCAGTATTTT,CASSYSTIGDRVFADTQYF
.,TRBJ2-5,TRBV12-5,.,TGTGCTAGTGGTTTGCCGCAGGGGAATATGCCGGAGACCCAGTACTTC,CASGLPQGNMPETQYF
TRBD1,TRBJ1-1,TRBV2,.,TGTGCCAGCACCGGACAGGGAAGCATGAACACTGAAGCTTTCTTT,CASTGQGSMNTEAFF
.,TRBJ2-2,TRBV3-1/TRBV3-2,few,TGTGCCAGCAGCCAGGGTCGTTTGACCGGGGAGCTGTTTTTT,CASSQGRLTGELFF
.,TRBJ1-4,TRBV29-1,.,TGCAGCGTGGGGGAAAGGGGTAATGAAAAACTGTTTTTT,CSVGERGNEKLFF
.,TRBJ1-1,TRBV2,.,TGTGCCAGCAGTGAAATTGCACGAACTGAAGCTTTCTTT,CASSEIARTEAFF
.,TRBJ2-3,TRBV29-1,.,TGCAGCGTTAGGCCCTCTGGCACAGATACGCAGTATTTT,CSVRPSGTDTQYF
.,TRBJ1-1,TRBV5-1,few,TGCGCCAGCAGCTTGACCCCAGGGGAAGGGAACACTGAAGCTTTCTTT,CASSLTPGEGNTEAFF
.,TRBJ1-6,TRBV2,.,TGTGCCAGCAGTGTCCAGTCATTCCAACTCCACTTT,CASSVQSFQLHF
TRBD2,TRBJ2-3,TRBV29-1,.,TGCAGCGTGGTGACTAGCGGGGGGTACACAGATACGCAGTATTTT,CSVVTSGGYTDTQYF
.,TRBJ2-2,TRBV19,.,TGTGCCAGTACGGGGGCGGGGAACACCGGGGAGCTGTTTTTT,CASTGAGNTGELFF